The T cell receptor beta chain described here comes from a study of blood T cell repertoires in COVID-19. CDR3 length: 16 amino acids. Looked up from germline, CDR1 is LNHDA and CDR2 is SQIVND (reference sequence). V shed 7 bases and J 4 bases; nucleotides not matched to a gene: 12. Sequencing was performed with immunoSEQ multiplex PCR; in TCRdb, only in-frame clones are kept and a portion is missing. The table lists around 620,000 clones, around 89% of them singletons. The rearrangement links TRBV19 to TRBJ1-2; 10 bases line up with TRBD1. The source is a woman aged 18-29 years with acute or convalescent COVID-19. Material for sequencing was peripheral blood. Written as DNA, the CDR3 is TGTGCCAGTACCCGCTCGGGGACAGGGGCCCTCTATGGCTACACCTTC. Protein: CASTRSGTGALYGYTF.